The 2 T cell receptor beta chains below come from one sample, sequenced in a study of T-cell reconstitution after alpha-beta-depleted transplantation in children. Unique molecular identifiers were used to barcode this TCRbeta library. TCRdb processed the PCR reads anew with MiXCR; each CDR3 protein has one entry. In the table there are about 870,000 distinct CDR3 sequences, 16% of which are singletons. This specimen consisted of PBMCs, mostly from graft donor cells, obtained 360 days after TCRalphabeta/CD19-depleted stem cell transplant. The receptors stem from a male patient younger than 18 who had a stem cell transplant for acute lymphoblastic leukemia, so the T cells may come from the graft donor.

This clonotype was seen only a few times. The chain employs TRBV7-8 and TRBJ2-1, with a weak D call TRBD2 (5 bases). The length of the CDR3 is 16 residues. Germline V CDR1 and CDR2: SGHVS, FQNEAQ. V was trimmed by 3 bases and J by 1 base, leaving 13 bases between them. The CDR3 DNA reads TGTGCCAGCAGCTTGCAGCGGCTCGATTCCTACAATGAGCAGTTCTTC. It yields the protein CASSLQRLDSYNEQFF.

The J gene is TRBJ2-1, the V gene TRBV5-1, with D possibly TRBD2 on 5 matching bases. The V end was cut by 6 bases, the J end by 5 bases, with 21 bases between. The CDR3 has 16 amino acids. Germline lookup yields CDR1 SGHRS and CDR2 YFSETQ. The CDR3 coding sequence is TGCGCCAGCACCCCCAGCGCGGGTCGGACCAACAATGAGCAGTTCTTC. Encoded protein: CASTPSAGRTNNEQFF. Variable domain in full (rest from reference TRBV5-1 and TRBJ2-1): KAGVTQTPRYLIKTRGQQVTLSCSPISGHRSVSWYQQTPGQGLQFLFEYFSETQRNKGNFPGRFSGRQFSNSRSEMNVSTLELGDSALYLCASTPSAGRTNNEQFFGPGTRLTVL.